This T cell receptor (beta chain) was captured by sequencing in a study of blood T cell repertoires in COVID-19. The wider study: The origin of the acute and convalescent COVID-19 samples was the United States, Italy and Spain. T cells, B-cell-depleted T cells, or PBMCs supplied cDNA or gDNA.

Per the original data handling: Researchers report that nucleated cell counts were estimated from reference gene primer amplification. This table comes from immunoSEQ multiplex PCR, and its TCRdb copy is limited to in-frame clones, with some not included. V, J and clone size are taken as reported in that table, and D and trimming were inferred from the DNA itself. The data show approximately 89,000 clones, nearly 90% seen once. In germline, CDR1 is MDHEN, CDR2 SYDVKM. The V and J ends lost 6 bases and 3 bases respectively, with 18 bases between them. This CDR3 contains 17 residues. This clone has just one count.

V is TRBV28 and J is TRBJ1-6, with a tentative D call TRBD1 (5 bases). This clonotype originated in a man between 65 and 85 years old with acute or convalescent COVID-19. Sequenced input: peripheral blood. The CDR3 protein is CASRPGWGGGYNSPLHF. The CDR3 DNA reads TGTGCCAGCAGGCCGGGTTGGGGGGGTGGCTATAATTCACCCCTCCACTTT.